Below are 6 T cell receptor beta chains sequenced from a single sample in a study of CD8 T cells in Susac syndrome. Random hexamers were used to reverse transcribe an amount of roughly 0.5 to 1 ug RNA. Each CDR3 protein is one row after TCRdb ran MiXCR on the immunoSEQ multiplex PCR reads. The table has about 100,000 distinct CDR3 sequences, roughly 96% seen once. What was sequenced was CD8+ T cells from PBMCs. These receptors all stem from a human donor with Susac syndrome.

The chain combines TRBV2 with TRBJ2-5; no firm D call. Germline values: CDR1 SNHLY, CDR2 FYNNEI. The CDR3 length is 13 residues. V lost 2 bases, J lost 5 bases, and 9 bases lay in between. The CDR3 here is CASSERFFETQYF. CDR3 DNA: TGTGCCAGCAGTGAACGGTTTTTCGAGACCCAGTACTTC.

This chain uses TRBV4-1 with TRBJ1-2; 8 bases fit TRBD1. This CDR3 has 15 amino acids. Germline CDR1 reads MGHRA; CDR2 reads YSYEKL. Trimming removed 3 bases from V and 13 bases from J; junction bases left unmatched: 16. This CDR3 reads CASSQDGQGAFFRTF. The CDR3 region has the DNA TGCGCCAGCAGCCAGGATGGGCAGGGGGCCTTTTTTCGCACCTTC.

The chain couples TRBV18 to TRBJ1-1; D not certain. The V and J ends lost 6 bases and 1 base respectively, with 6 bases between them. Looked up from germline, CDR1 is KGHSH and CDR2 is LQKENI. The CDR3 is 12 residues long. The CDR3 DNA is TGTGCCAGCTCTCCCAAGAACACTGAAGCTTTCTTT. The encoded protein is CASSPKNTEAFF.

This rearrangement joins TRBV27 to TRBJ2-1; 9 bases match TRBD1. J lost 8 bases, V lost 2 bases, and 7 bases had no gene match. Germline V gives CDR1 MNHEY, CDR2 SMNVEV (reference sequence). This CDR3 is 15 amino acids long. The CDR3: CASSLGGTGRDEQFF. CDR3 bases: TGTGCCAGCAGTTTAGGGGGGACAGGGAGGGATGAGCAGTTCTTC.

CDR3 sequence reads: CASSLLDLSKQYF. In DNA, the CDR3 is TGTGCCAGCAGCCTACTAGACCTGAGCAAGCAGTACTTC. This chain connects TRBV11-1 to TRBJ2-7; possible D gene TRBD2, 5 bases. The length of the CDR3 is 13 residues. Trimming took off 5 bases at V and 8 bases at J, with 16 bases between the two ends. From germline, CDR1 is SGHAT and CDR2 FQDESV (reference sequence).

This chain joins TRBV5-6 and TRBJ1-1, with a possible D match to TRBD1 (5 bases). V was pared by 2 bases and J by 0 bases, with 8 bases between. The CDR3 covers 14 residues. Germline V gives CDR1 SGHDT, CDR2 YYEEEE. CDR3 residues: CASSFGDLNTEAFF. The CDR3 DNA follows: TGTGCCAGCAGCTTCGGGGACTTGAACACTGAAGCTTTCTTT.